The T cell receptor (beta chain) under discussion was sequenced for a study of control samples from healthy donors and cancer patients (dated by TCRdb to 2018 to 2021). To note about this clone: What this receptor recognizes is not known. There are no base qualities to consult, and no much larger clone falls within one base.

Preparation of the library involved the immunoSEQ multiplex PCR assay. TCRdb took this table from immuneACCESS and kept in-frame rearrangements with V and J called. Such tables lack part of the clones; where checked against another copy, unresolved V genes explain under half of the gap, and the rest is unexplained. This sample holds tens of thousands of clones; more than 85% were observed only once. 3% to 4.5% of the sample rests with the top ten. The CDR3 covers 14 residues, taking in both the cysteine and the phenylalanine. The kept DNA is CDR3 alone, 42 bases in frame from the first base. CDR1 MDHEN and CDR2 SYDVKM were looked up in the germline V gene. The V and J ends are trimmed by 3 bases and 6 bases, leaving 11 bases between them.

The TCR was taken from a woman between 50 and 59 years old in good health. The rearranged segments are TRBV28 and TRBJ1-4; the D gene cannot be resolved reliably. What was sequenced was blood. The encoded CDR3 is CASSLNGGDEKLFF. The sequence in DNA is TGTGCCAGCAGTTTGAACGGTGGGGATGAAAAACTGTTTTTT.